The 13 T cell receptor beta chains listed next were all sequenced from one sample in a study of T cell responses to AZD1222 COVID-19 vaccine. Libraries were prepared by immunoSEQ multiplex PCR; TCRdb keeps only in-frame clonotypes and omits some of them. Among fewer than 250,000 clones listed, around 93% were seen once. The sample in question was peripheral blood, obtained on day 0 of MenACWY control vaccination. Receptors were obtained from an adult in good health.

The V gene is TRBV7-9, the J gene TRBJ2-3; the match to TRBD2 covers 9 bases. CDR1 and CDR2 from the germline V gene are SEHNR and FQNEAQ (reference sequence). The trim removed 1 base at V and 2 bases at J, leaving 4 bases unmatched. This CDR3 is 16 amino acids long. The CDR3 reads CASSLGIAGATDTQYF. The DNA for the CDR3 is TGTGCCAGCAGCTTAGGAATAGCGGGGGCCACAGATACGCAGTATTTT.

CDR3 amino acids: CAWSVWDNPNQPQHF. CDR3 coding DNA: TGTGCCTGGAGTGTCTGGGACAATCCAAATCAGCCCCAGCATTTT. The chain joins TRBV30 to TRBJ1-5; TRBD1 is a possible D gene (6 bases). Germline-derived CDR1 and CDR2 are GTSNPN and SVGIG (reference sequence). Trimming removed 0 bases at V and 4 bases at J, with 13 bases between. CDR3 length: 15 amino acids.

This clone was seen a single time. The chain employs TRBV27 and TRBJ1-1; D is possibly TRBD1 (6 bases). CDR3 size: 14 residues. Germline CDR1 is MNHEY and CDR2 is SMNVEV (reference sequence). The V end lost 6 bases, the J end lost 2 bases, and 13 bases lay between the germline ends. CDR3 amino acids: CASSPDRLNTEAFF. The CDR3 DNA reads TGTGCCAGCAGCCCGGACAGACTAAACACTGAAGCTTTCTTT.

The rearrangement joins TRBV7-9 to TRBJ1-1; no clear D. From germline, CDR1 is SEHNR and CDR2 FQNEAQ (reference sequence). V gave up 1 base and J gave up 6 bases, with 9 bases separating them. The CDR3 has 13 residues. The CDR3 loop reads CASSLESPAEAFF. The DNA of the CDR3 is TGTGCCAGCAGCTTAGAGTCGCCAGCTGAAGCTTTCTTT.

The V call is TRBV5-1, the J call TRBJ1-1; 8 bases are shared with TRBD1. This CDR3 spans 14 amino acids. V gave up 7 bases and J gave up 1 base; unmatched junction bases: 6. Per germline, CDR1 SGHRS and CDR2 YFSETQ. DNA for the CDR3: TGCGCCAGCGGACAGGGCTGGGGGAACACTGAAGCTTTCTTT. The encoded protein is CASGQGWGNTEAFF.

As DNA, the CDR3 is TGTGCCAGCTCACCGAGGAGCGGGGGATCAGATACGCAGTATTTT. It specifies CASSPRSGGSDTQYF. The rearrangement links TRBV18 to TRBJ2-3; 8 nucleotides line up with TRBD2. Germline assignment: CDR1 KGHSH and CDR2 LQKENI. The CDR3 runs 15 residues. V lost 3 bases and J lost 4; bases outside the gene matches: 6. Together with reference TRBV18 and TRBJ2-3, the CDR3 gives the full variable domain: NAGVMQNPRHLVRRRGQEARLRCSPMKGHSHVYWYRQLPEEGLKFMVYLQKENIIDESGMPKERFSAEFPKEGPSILRIQQVVRGDSAAYFCASSPRSGGSDTQYFGPGTRLTVL.

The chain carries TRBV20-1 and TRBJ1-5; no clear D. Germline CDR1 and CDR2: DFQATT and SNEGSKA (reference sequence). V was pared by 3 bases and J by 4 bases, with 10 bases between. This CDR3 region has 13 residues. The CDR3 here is CSASMGGNQPQHF. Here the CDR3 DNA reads TGCAGTGCTAGTATGGGAGGGAATCAGCCCCAGCATTTT.

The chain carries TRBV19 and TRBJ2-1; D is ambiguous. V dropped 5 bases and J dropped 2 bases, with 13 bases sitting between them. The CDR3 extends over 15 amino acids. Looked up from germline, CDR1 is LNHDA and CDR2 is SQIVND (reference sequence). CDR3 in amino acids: CASSAAAPTYNEQFF. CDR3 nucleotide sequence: TGTGCCAGTAGTGCAGCCGCGCCCACCTACAATGAGCAGTTCTTC. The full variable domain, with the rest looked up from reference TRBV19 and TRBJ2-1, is DGGITQSPKYLFRKEGQNVTLSCEQNLNHDAMYWYRQDPGQGLRLIYYSQIVNDFQKGDIAEGYSVSREKKESFPLTVTSAQKNPTAFYLCASSAAAPTYNEQFFGPGTRLTVL.

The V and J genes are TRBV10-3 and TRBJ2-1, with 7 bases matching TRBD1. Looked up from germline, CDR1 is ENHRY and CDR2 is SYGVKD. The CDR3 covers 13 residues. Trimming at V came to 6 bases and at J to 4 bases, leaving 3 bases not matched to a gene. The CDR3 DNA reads TGTGCCATCAGCACGGGACAGTACAATGAGCAGTTCTTC. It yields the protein CAISTGQYNEQFF.

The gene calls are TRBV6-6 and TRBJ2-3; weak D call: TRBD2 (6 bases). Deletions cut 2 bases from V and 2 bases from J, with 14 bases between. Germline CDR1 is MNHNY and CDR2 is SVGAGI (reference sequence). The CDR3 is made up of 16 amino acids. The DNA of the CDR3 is TGTGCCAGCAGTTACCCCGGCGGGGCAAACACAGATACGCAGTATTTT. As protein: CASSYPGGANTDTQYF.

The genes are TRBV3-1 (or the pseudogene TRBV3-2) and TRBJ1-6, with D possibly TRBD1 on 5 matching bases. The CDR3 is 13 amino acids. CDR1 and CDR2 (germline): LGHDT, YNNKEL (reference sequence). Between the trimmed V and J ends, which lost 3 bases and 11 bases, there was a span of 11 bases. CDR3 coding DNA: TGTGCCAGCAGCCATTTGGACACGCCACCCCTCCACTTT. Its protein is CASSHLDTPPLHF.

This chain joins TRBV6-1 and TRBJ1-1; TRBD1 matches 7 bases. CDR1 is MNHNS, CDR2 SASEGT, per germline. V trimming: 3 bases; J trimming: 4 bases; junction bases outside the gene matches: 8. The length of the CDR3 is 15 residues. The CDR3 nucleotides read TGTGCCAGCAGTGAGACAGGGACCCGAAGCACTGAAGCTTTCTTT. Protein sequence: CASSETGTRSTEAFF.

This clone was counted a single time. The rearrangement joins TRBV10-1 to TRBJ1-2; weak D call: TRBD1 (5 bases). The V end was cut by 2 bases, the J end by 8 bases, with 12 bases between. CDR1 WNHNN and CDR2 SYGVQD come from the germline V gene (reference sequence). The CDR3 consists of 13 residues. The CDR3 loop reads CASSEHRNGGYTF. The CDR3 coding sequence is TGCGCCAGCAGTGAGCACAGGAACGGCGGCTACACCTTC.